This TCR beta chain stems from a study of beta chain features in type 1 diabetes. Every isolated RNA sample was fully reverse transcribed, so sequencing captured expressed TCRB transcripts. The assay was immunoSEQ multiplex PCR, and TCRdb's table has in-frame clones only and misses some. The sample records about 170,000 clones, 7.8% being singletons. This CDR3 is 14 amino acids long. Germline values: CDR1 SGHTA, CDR2 FQGNSA. The V end was cut by 5 bases, the J end by 0 bases, with 10 bases between. One heparinised blood draw, averaging roughly 0.12 L, came from each donor. Stem cell-like memory, regulatory, central memory and naive CD4+ cells were sorted via CD45RO/CCR7/CD25/CD127/CD95/CD27. This clone was recorded a few times. No antigen is known for it. Study observations and caveats: Cells carrying high TCR expression could end up over-represented when cDNA is sequenced. Type 1 diabetes patients showed a moderate but significant shortening of TCRB CDR3s in all four CD4+ subsets.

The receptor comes from a woman aged 35 to 49 with type 1 diabetes. This sequence joins TRBV7-2 and TRBJ1-1, with D unresolved. The sample consisted of central memory CD4+ T cells from blood. The CDR3 protein is CASSRGLMNTEAFF. The CDR3 DNA reads TGTGCCAGCAGCCGGGGTTTGATGAACACTGAAGCTTTCTTT.